The rows below give T cell receptor beta chains drawn from one sample of a study of blood T cell repertoires in COVID-19. Clones were sequenced by immunoSEQ multiplex PCR, and TCRdb holds only the in-frame ones, with some missing. Seen here are about 390,000 clones, more than 70% observed once, and the top ten hold roughly 2.1%. Sequencing input: peripheral blood. These TCRs come from a woman aged 60-75 years with COVID-19, enrolled during active disease. Each CDR3 is given with its conserved first and last residue. Fields, in order: V gene, J gene, clone size, D gene, CDR3 DNA, CDR3 protein. D genes are given only for firm matches. The size entry is marked missing in some rows and otherwise reads once, few, many or a size class.

TRBV5-6	TRBJ1-1	.	.	TGTGCCAGCAGCGCCTCCCGGGACTTTGAAGCTTTCTTT	CASSASRDFEAFF
TRBV28	TRBJ1-5	.	TRBD1	TGTGCCAGCAGTTTCGGCGGGACAGGGGGTCAGCCCCAGCATTTT	CASSFGGTGGQPQHF
TRBV11-3	TRBJ1-2	.	TRBD1	TGTGCCAGCAGCAACGGGACAGGGCTTTATGGCTACACCTTC	CASSNGTGLYGYTF
TRBV6-5	TRBJ2-7	.	.	TGTGCCAGCAGTTCTACCTACGAGCAGTACTTC	CASSSTYEQYF
TRBV21-1	TRBJ1-2	.	.	TGTGCCAGCAGCAAAGGCGAGGTACCTTTGGGAGAACAACCGGCGGGGACCACCTGCTACACCTTC	CASSKGEVPLGEQPAGTTCYTF
TRBV10-3	TRBJ2-1	.	.	TGTGCCATCAGTGATCCAGCGTCACCCTACAATGAGCAGTTCTTC	CAISDPASPYNEQFF
TRBV19	TRBJ2-7	once	TRBD1	TGTGCCACCGGACGGCAGGGGGCAAACGAGCAGTACTTC	CATGRQGANEQYF
TRBV6-5	TRBJ2-1	.	.	TGTGCCAGCAGCCCGGGGGCGGGGGCGAATGAGCAGTTCTTC	CASSPGAGANEQFF
TRBV19	TRBJ2-1	.	TRBD1	TGTGCCAGCAGACAGGGGGCCACCTACAATGAGCAGTTCTTC	CASRQGATYNEQFF
TRBV5-6	TRBJ2-2	.	.	TGTGCCAGCAGCTTGAGTCCCCAGGGGAGCACCGGGGAGCTGTTTTTT	CASSLSPQGSTGELFF
TRBV19	TRBJ1-4	few	.	TGTGCCAGTAAAAGACAGCGTAATGAAAAACTGTTTTTT	CASKRQRNEKLFF
TRBV27	TRBJ2-3	.	TRBD2	TGTGCCAGCAGTTTATCGAGGTTCGTGACTAGCGGGGGGGTCCCAAGTTGCACAGATACGCAGTATTTT	CASSLSRFVTSGGVPSCTDTQYF
TRBV7-9	TRBJ1-1	.	.	TGTGCCAGCAGCTTGGGGGCGGGGGACACTGAAGCTTTCTTT	CASSLGAGDTEAFF
TRBV28	TRBJ2-7	once	.	TGTGCCAGCAGTTATCAGATTGCCTACGAGCAGTACTTC	CASSYQIAYEQYF
TRBV5-5	TRBJ1-2	.	TRBD1	TGTGCCAGCAGCTTGGGACAGGGCTTTACCTATGGCTACACCTTC	CASSLGQGFTYGYTF
TRBV7-9	TRBJ1-4	.	TRBD1	TGTGCCAGCAGCGACCCAGTAGCTGGGACAGTTGTTAATGAAAAACTGTTTTTT	CASSDPVAGTVVNEKLFF
TRBV7-8	TRBJ1-2	.	.	TGTGCAGCCGGGAGGAGTGGGGTGTTTGGCTACACCTTC	CAAGRSGVFGYTF
TRBV5-5	TRBJ2-2	.	TRBD2	TGTGCCAGCAGCTCTAGCGGGGGGGCTGGCGGGGAGCTGTTTTTT	CASSSSGGAGGELFF
TRBV5-1	TRBJ2-7	once	.	TGCGCCAGCAGCTCGGGACATTTAACCTACTACGAGCAGTACTTC	CASSSGHLTYYEQYF
TRBV20-1	TRBJ1-2	few	.	TGCAGTGCTAGTACTCTGCGGTCAGCTTATGGCTACACCTTC	CSASTLRSAYGYTF
TRBV5-8	TRBJ1-6	.	TRBD1	TGTGCCAGCATTGGGACAGTTGGGGGACCCCTCCACTTT	CASIGTVGGPLHF
TRBV18	TRBJ1-1	.	.	TGTGCCAGCTCCAGGATAGGTCCTGTGAACACTGAAGCTTTCTTT	CASSRIGPVNTEAFF
TRBV3-1/TRBV3-2	TRBJ1-1	.	.	TGTGCCAGCAGCCCGACAGGCTGGGAAGCTTTCTTT	CASSPTGWEAFF
TRBV7-3	TRBJ1-1	.	.	TGTGCCAGCAGCGTAAACGCGGGAGCCAAGAACACTGAAGCTTTCTTT	CASSVNAGAKNTEAFF
TRBV27	TRBJ2-7	.	TRBD1	TGTGCCACCAAATTTGGGACAGCCTCCTACGAGCAGTACTTC	CATKFGTASYEQYF
TRBV7-3	TRBJ2-2	.	.	TGTGCCAGCAGCCTGAACACCGGGGAGCTGTTTTTT	CASSLNTGELFF
TRBV3-1/TRBV3-2	TRBJ1-6	.	TRBD1	TGTGCCAGCAGCCAAGTTGGGGACAGGGGGCACTCACCCCTCCACTTT	CASSQVGDRGHSPLHF
TRBV6-5	TRBJ2-5	.	.	TGTGCCAGCAGCGCTTCCGGGGAGAAAAGGGAGACCCAGTACTTC	CASSASGEKRETQYF